The clone carrying this TCR beta chain has just one count. Its antigen is not known. The naive CD8 subset, CD45RO-negative cells positively selected for CCR7, excluded terminally differentiated effector memory CD45RA+ cells. The data derive from a study of shared clonotypes between healthy human individuals. Study findings and constraints: Clonotypes which were not shared had lower generation probabilities than clonotypes that all four donors shared.

Assay: immunoSEQ multiplex PCR; the TCRdb copy retains only in-frame clones and omits some. This table holds millions of clones, about 93% found once. The CDR3 is made up of 14 amino acids. CDR1 and CDR2 (germline): SGHNT, YYREEE (reference sequence). Trimming removed 2 bases from V and 2 bases from J, with 11 bases in between. The specimen sequenced was naive CD8+ T cells from PBMCs. The J gene is TRBJ2-7, the V gene TRBV5-4, with D tentatively TRBD2 (6 bases). The receptor's source is a man between 18 and 29 years old in good health. Some clones in this sample may be carry-over from other donors' samples. DNA of the CDR3: TGTGCCAGCAGCTTCGGGCGGGACGCCTACGAGCAGTACTTC. Its translation is CASSFGRDAYEQYF.